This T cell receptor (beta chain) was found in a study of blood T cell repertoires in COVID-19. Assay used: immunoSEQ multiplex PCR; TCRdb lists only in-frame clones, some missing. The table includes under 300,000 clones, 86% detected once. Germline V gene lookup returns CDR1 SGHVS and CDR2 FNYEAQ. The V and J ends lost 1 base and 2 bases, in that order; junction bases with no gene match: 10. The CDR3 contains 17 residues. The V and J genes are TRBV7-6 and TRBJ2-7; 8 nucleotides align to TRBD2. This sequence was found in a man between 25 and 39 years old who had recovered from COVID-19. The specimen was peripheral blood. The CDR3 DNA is TGTGCCAGCAGCTTAGAGGTGGCGGGGGGCGGAACCTACGAGCAGTACTTC. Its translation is CASSLEVAGGGTYEQYF.